This section outlines one TCR beta chain sequence together with its context. Its antigen is currently unknown. The data derive from a study of blood T cells in healthy people across ages. Study-wide results and caveats: It was held that diversity estimates obtained from one million T cells represented underestimates. It was not known whether donors were CMV positive (a possible confounder of expanded clonotype changes).

V lost 7 bases and J lost 6, with 9 bases in between. The CDR3 consists of 11 residues. In germline, CDR1 is MDHEN, CDR2 SYDVKM. Sample-barcoded 5' priming and a J-beta primer mix drove a second PCR of 7 to 11 cycles. A minimum of 2.5 million CDR3-containing paired-end reads was obtained for each sample. TCRdb independently ran MiXCR on the 5' RACE reads; one entry per CDR3 protein. The sample includes some 1.4 million distinct CDR3 sequences, 42% of them seen just once. Sequencing was done on a sample of blood. This sequence was found in a woman aged 18-30 years in good health. V gene TRBV28 combines with J gene TRBJ1-2, with D tentatively TRBD1 (5 bases). CDR3 region: CASIQGNGYTF. CDR3 bases: TGTGCCAGCATTCAGGGTAATGGCTACACCTTC.